In this sample, the clone carrying this TCR beta chain turned up a few times. The data are from a study of control samples from healthy donors and cancer patients. This CDR3 is 15 amino acids long. Trimming removed 2 bases from V and 8 bases from J, with 18 bases in between. CDR1 is MNHNS, CDR2 SASEGT, per germline. Measured with immunoSEQ multiplex PCR; TCRdb has only the in-frame clones, and not every one. The sample lists about 83,000 clones, 91% occurring once. The chain is built from TRBV6-1 and TRBJ1-1; unclear D gene. Material for sequencing was blood. This clonotype was obtained from a man aged 45-60 years in good health. CDR3 nucleotides: TGTGCCAGCAGTGAATTCTGGGCAGTGAAGTCAGAAGCTTTCTTT. Protein: CASSEFWAVKSEAFF.